The present T cell receptor beta chain was sequenced within a study of T cells after yellow fever vaccination. About the research overall: Preparation of the low-cell-number fractions used SMART-Seq v4 Ultra Low Input. Study-wide findings and caveats: Sorted repertoires could include abundant contaminating clonotypes from bulk cells.

TCRdb itself ran the 5' RACE reads through MiXCR, one entry per CDR3 protein. The data contain 300,000 to 400,000 distinct CDR3 sequences, around 6.5% of them singletons. This clonotype was detected only a few times. Its specificity is not known. The sample was PBMCs, taken 5 days after the yellow fever booster vaccination. This clonotype originated in a man aged 30-40 years who received the YFV17D yellow fever vaccine.

As DNA, the CDR3 is TGTGCCAGCAGCTCATCACCGGTTGACTCGAGGTACCAAGAGACCCAGTACTTC. Residues: CASSSSPVDSRYQETQYF. The V call is TRBV11-2, the J call TRBJ2-5; no clear D. The CDR3 consists of 18 residues. The germline gives CDR1 SGHAT, CDR2 FQNNGV. Between the trimmed V and J ends, which lost 4 bases and 0 bases, there was a span of 21 bases.